This T cell receptor beta chain appears in the sequencing data of a study of blood T cell repertoires in COVID-19. Whole-study context: Collection of acute and convalescent COVID-19 samples took place in the United States, Italy and Spain. In each case, the material was cDNA or gDNA derived from T cells, B-cell-depleted T cells, or PBMCs.

Details on this clone: Mismatch with germline at one junction end may stem from a read error.

Germline values: CDR1 SSHAT, CDR2 FNYEAQ (reference sequence). CDR3 length equals 15 residues. Methods used by the authors: By means of reference gene primer amplification, nucleated cell counts were estimated. TCRdb keeps only in-frame clones here, not all; method: immunoSEQ multiplex PCR. That table is the source of V, J and clone size, and D and trimming were worked out from the DNA. There are 200,000 to 250,000 clones in the sample; 83% occur only once, and around 6.8% lies in the top ten. What was sequenced was peripheral blood. The clonotype originates from a woman aged 45-65 years with acute or convalescent COVID-19. The chain carries TRBV7-7 and TRBJ2-2; TRBD1 matches 8 bases. The CDR3 spells CASSPDRVNTGELFF. The CDR3 region has the DNA TGTGCTAGCAGCCCGGACAGGGTTAACACCGGGGAGCTGTTTTTT.